This T cell receptor beta chain was captured by sequencing in a study of CD8 T cells in ankylosing spondylitis. General study findings and limits: Researchers report that disease-linked clones proved CD8+ and relatively rare in peripheral blood. Within ankylosing spondylitis blood, a TCR beta motif made up of fewer than ten highly homologous variants appeared to be characteristic. Existing reports had already noted some motif variants in reactive arthritis synovial fluid and blood. Significant enrichment of disease-linked clones was reported in matched ankylosing spondylitis synovial fluid.

CDR3 length equals 15 residues. Germline CDR1 is GTSNPN and CDR2 is SVGIG (reference sequence). V was shortened by 5 bases and J by 1 base, with 18 bases between the two germline ends. This clonotype was picked up a small number of times. The antigen is not known. Quantitative 5'-RACE with molecular barcodes generated TCR beta libraries. TCRdb itself ran the 5' RACE reads through MiXCR, one entry per CDR3 protein. The sample records roughly 700,000 distinct CDR3 sequences, roughly 19% being singletons. The chain uses TRBV30 and TRBJ2-7; perhaps TRBD2 as D (5 bases). This receptor was identified in a male donor with ankylosing spondylitis. Sequencing input: blood, either unsorted or a sorted T cell fraction (not recorded which). This chain's CDR3 is CAWDPGSSPSYEQYF. The DNA of the CDR3 is TGTGCCTGGGACCCCGGGTCTAGCCCATCCTACGAGCAGTACTTC.